A single sample gave rise to the 26 T cell receptor beta chains below, sequenced in a study of T cells in Graves' hyperthyroidism and ophthalmopathy. Amplification yielded TCR beta CDR3 regions, with RNA transcripts as the source. A first-round RT-PCR of the TCR CDR3 used the HTBI primer set. TCRdb re-analysed the multiplex PCR reads in MiXCR, keeping a single row per CDR3 protein. Of 390,000 or so distinct CDR3 sequences in the sample, approximately 15% are singletons; the top ten hold 13%. The sample taken for sequencing was blood. These receptors were taken from a man aged 18 to 29 with Graves' ophthalmopathy.

In this sample, this clonotype turned up many times. The V and J genes are TRBV29-1 and TRBJ1-1, with D unresolved. Germline V CDR1 and CDR2: SQVTM, ANQGSEA. There are 11 residues in the CDR3. V was pared by 3 bases and J by 5 bases, with 7 bases between. CDR3 loop: CSVEPGTEAFF. The CDR3, as DNA: TGCAGCGTTGAGCCGGGGACTGAAGCTTTCTTT.

About this clonotype: This may stem from a read error, because a much larger clone lies one nucleotide away. V usage is TRBV20-1 and J usage is TRBJ2-2, with TRBD1 as a possible D gene (7 bases). CDR3 size: 15 residues. Germline CDR1 DFQATT, CDR2 SNEGSKA (reference sequence). CDR3 sequence: CSARGDSPYTGELLF. The CDR3 DNA is TGCAGTGCGAGGGGGGACAGCCCCTACACCGGGGAGCTGCTTTTT.

The chain employs TRBV18 and TRBJ1-2; no clear D. V was trimmed by 2 bases and J by 3 bases, leaving 10 bases between them. The CDR3 sequence is 14 residues long. Germline CDR1 KGHSH, CDR2 LQKENI. The CDR3 sequence is CASSPEGLDYGYTF. The CDR3 region has the DNA TGTGCCAGCTCACCAGAGGGATTGGACTATGGCTACACCTTC.

At least ten counts were recorded for this clonotype. The chain recombines TRBV5-5 with TRBJ2-7; TRBD1 agrees at 9 bases. CDR3 length: 14 amino acids. Germline V gives CDR1 SGHKS, CDR2 YYEKEE (reference sequence). After removal of 4 bases from V and 5 bases from J, the junction contained 7 bases not matched to a gene. CDR3 in amino acids: CASSDTGTGHEQYF. CDR3 nucleotides: TGTGCCAGCAGCGATACCGGGACAGGGCACGAGCAGTACTTC. The complete variable domain, with remaining parts taken from reference TRBV5-5 and TRBJ2-7, reads DAGVTQSPTHLIKTRGQQVTLRCSPISGHKSVSWYQQVLGQGPQFIFQYYEKEERGRGNFPDRFSARQFPNYSSELNVNALLLGDSALYLCASSDTGTGHEQYFGPGTRLTVT.

In its sample, this clonotype was seen a few times. One end of the junction varies from germline; a read error may be responsible. V and J are TRBV18 and TRBJ1-6; D unresolved. Germline V CDR1 and CDR2: KGHSH, LQKENI. This CDR3 has 15 amino acids. Here the CDR3 DNA reads TGTGCCGGCTCACCGTATTCCGGAGCTGGTTCACCCCTCCACTTT. Residues: CAGSPYSGAGSPLHF.

The J gene is TRBJ2-7, the V gene TRBV7-9, with D unclear. Trimming took 5 bases from V and 9 from J, leaving 14 bases between them. CDR1 is SEHNR and CDR2 is FQNEAQ in the germline V gene (reference sequence). The CDR3 sequence is 12 residues long. The DNA of the CDR3 is TGTGCCAGCAGCCAGCTAGAGCCGGGGCAGTACTTC. Its translation: CASSQLEPGQYF. The full variable domain, in which reference TRBV7-9 and TRBJ2-7 provide the parts outside the CDR3, is DTGVSQNPRHKITKRGQNVTFRCDPISEHNRLYWYRQTLGQGPEFLTYFQNEAQLEKSRLLSDRFSAERPKGSFSTLEIQRTEQGDSAMYLCASSQLEPGQYFGPGTRLTVT.

This clonotype has at least ten counts. This chain uses TRBV20-1 with TRBJ1-2; maybe TRBD1 (5 bases). Germline-derived CDR1 and CDR2 are DFQATT and SNEGSKA (reference sequence). V lost 4 bases and J lost 4, with 13 bases in between. The CDR3 length is 13 residues. In DNA form, the CDR3 reads TGCAGTGCTAACGAGGGGCCAGGCTATGGCTACACCTTC. It is translated as CSANEGPGYGYTF.

In this sample, this clonotype turned up many times. CDR3 DNA: TGTGCCAGCAGTTTCCGGCAGTCTAGGGGCTACACCTTC. It is translated as CASSFRQSRGYTF. The chain employs TRBV12-3 or TRBV12-4 and TRBJ1-2; no clear D gene. The CDR3 covers 13 residues. Trimming stripped 3 bases from V and 8 bases from J, with 13 bases between.

The V gene is TRBV12-3 or TRBV12-4, the J gene TRBJ1-4; 9 bases fit TRBD1. V shed 6 bases, J shed 7 bases, and the junction held 9 bases outside the gene matches. This CDR3 has 15 amino acids. DNA of the CDR3: TGTGCCAGCAGCCTTCACAGGGGGCCGGGTGAAAAACTGTTTTTT. Translating gives CASSLHRGPGEKLFF.

A remark on this clonotype: With a much larger clone just one base away, this may be a read error. This chain connects TRBV24-1 to TRBJ2-7; unclear D gene. Germline CDR1 KGHDR, CDR2 SFDVKD. CDR3 length equals 12 residues. V was shortened by 4 bases and J by 4 bases, with 7 bases between the two germline ends. CDR3 amino acids: CATSESEYEQYF. CDR3 DNA: TGTGCCACCAGTGAGTCAGAGTACGAGCAGTACTTC.

This clonotype was recorded at least ten times. The rearrangement joins TRBV3-1 to TRBJ2-5; tentatively, D is TRBD1 (5 bases). The germline V and J ends were trimmed by 6 bases and 2 bases, with 10 bases remaining between them. The CDR3 loop spans 13 amino acids. The V gene's germline CDR1 is LGHDT and CDR2 YNNKEL (reference sequence). Written as DNA, the CDR3 is TGTGCCAGCAGTCAGGGTTATCAAGAGACCCAGTACTTC. Translation gives CASSQGYQETQYF.

This clonotype was detected ten times or more. V is TRBV28 and J is TRBJ2-7, with 7 bases lining up with TRBD2. CDR1 and CDR2 (germline): MDHEN, SYDVKM. V lost 4 bases to trimming and J lost 5 bases; unmatched junction nucleotides: 11. CDR3 length: 15 residues. DNA for the CDR3: TGTGCCAGCAGTTCCCCTAGCGGAAACAGGAACGAGCAGTACTTC. It encodes CASSSPSGNRNEQYF. The complete variable domain, with remaining parts taken from reference TRBV28 and TRBJ2-7, reads DVKVTQSSRYLVKRTGEKVFLECVQDMDHENMFWYRQDPGLGLRLIYFSYDVKMKEKGDIPEGYSVSREKKERFSLILESASTNQTSMYLCASSSPSGNRNEQYFGPGTRLTVT.

Only a few counts were recorded for this clonotype. CDR3 protein: CASSEAPGQTLYGYTF. The CDR3 DNA sequence: TGTGCCAGCAGTGAAGCGCCGGGACAGACCCTCTATGGCTACACCTTC. The chain has TRBV6-1 and TRBJ1-2; 7 nucleotides match TRBD1. The J segment lost 4 bases and the V segment lost 0 bases, leaving 8 bases of the junction unmatched. The CDR3 runs 16 residues. CDR1 and CDR2 from the germline V gene are MNHNS and SASEGT.

This clonotype was counted a few times. This may be a read error: a much more frequent sequence differs by one nucleotide. Since the CDR3 does not end with the conserved phenylalanine or tryptophan, this likely comes from a read error. J is TRBJ2-4 and V is TRBV6-9; D perhaps matches TRBD1 (6 bases). CDR3 length equals 16 residues. Germline CDR1 MNHGY, CDR2 SVAAGI. The V end was cut by 3 bases, the J end by 0 bases, with 12 bases between. Here the CDR3 DNA reads TGTGCCAGCAGTTACTATGGACAGACAGCCAAAAACATTCAGTACCTC. It encodes CASSYYGQTAKNIQYL.

This clonotype was counted ten times or more. J is TRBJ2-1 and V is TRBV20-1; D call uncertain. The germline V gene encodes CDR1 DFQATT and CDR2 SNEGSKA (reference sequence). With 5 bases removed from V and 0 bases from J, the gap between germline ends came to 8 bases. This CDR3 has 13 amino acids. Here the CDR3 reads CSASWNSYNEQFF. CDR3 bases: TGCAGTGCTTCGTGGAACTCCTACAATGAGCAGTTCTTC.

This clonotype occurred a few times. J is TRBJ1-1 and V is TRBV6-1, with no clear D. The length of the CDR3 is 12 residues. V shed 8 bases and J shed 0 bases, with 7 bases lying between them. The germline CDR1 and CDR2 sequences are MNHNS and SASEGT. CDR3 in amino acids: CASALLNTEAFF. Here the CDR3 DNA reads TGTGCCAGCGCTCTCCTGAACACTGAAGCTTTCTTT.

In its sample, this clonotype was seen a few times. The rearrangement links TRBV10-3 to TRBJ2-7, with 9 bases aligning to TRBD2. The V segment lost 1 base and the J segment 12 bases; nucleotides outside the gene matches: 16. Germline-derived CDR1 and CDR2 are ENHRY and SYGVKD. This CDR3 region has 16 residues. DNA of the CDR3: TGTGCCATCAGTGAGTACCCGACTAGCGGACCTACGAGGTGGTACTTC. Protein sequence: CAISEYPTSGPTRWYF.

The V and J genes are TRBV10-3 and TRBJ2-7; TRBD2 aligns across 7 bases. Germline V CDR1 and CDR2: ENHRY, SYGVKD. This CDR3 has 15 residues. The V segment lost 4 bases and the J segment 2 bases; nucleotides outside the gene matches: 8. The CDR3 spells CAISGWASGTYEQYF. CDR3 in DNA: TGTGCCATCAGTGGTTGGGCTAGCGGTACCTACGAGCAGTACTTC.

Ten or more counts support this clonotype. V is TRBV3-1 and J is TRBJ2-3; D is unresolved. Germline lookup yields CDR1 LGHDT and CDR2 YNNKEL (reference sequence). V shed 0 bases and J shed 1 base, with 17 bases lying between them. CDR3 size: 18 residues. CDR3 protein: CASSQEGESPWGTDTQYF. The CDR3 nucleotides read TGTGCCAGCAGCCAAGAAGGCGAGTCGCCGTGGGGCACAGATACGCAGTATTTT.

The table lists this clonotype with many counts. The chain is built from TRBV18 and TRBJ2-5; D gene ambiguous. Trimming pared 5 bases from V and 4 bases from J, leaving 11 bases between. From germline, CDR1 is KGHSH and CDR2 LQKENI. This CDR3 contains 13 residues. As DNA, the CDR3 is TGTGCCAGCTCAGGACCAGGTGGAGAGACCCAGTACTTC. Translating gives CASSGPGGETQYF.

As to this clonotype: Possible read error: a much larger clone is one base away. V and J are TRBV7-8 and TRBJ2-5, with 7 bases aligning to TRBD2. The CDR3 extends over 15 amino acids. After removal of 8 bases from V and 4 bases from J, the junction contained 13 bases not matched to a gene. The germline CDR1 and CDR2 sequences are SGHVS and FQNEAQ. The CDR3 here is CASRPSSGSRETQYF. For the CDR3, the DNA is TGTGCCAGCCGACCGTCTAGCGGTTCTCGAGAGACCCAGTACTTC.

This clonotype was seen at least ten times. The V gene is TRBV5-1, the J gene TRBJ2-5, with D perhaps matching TRBD1 or TRBD2 (5 bases each). The germline CDR1 and CDR2 sequences are SGHRS and YFSETQ. The CDR3 spans 15 residues. Trimming removed 0 bases from V and 2 bases from J, with 11 bases in between. CDR3 amino acids: CASSLETGPQETQYF. As DNA, the CDR3 is TGCGCCAGCAGCTTGGAAACGGGACCTCAAGAGACCCAGTACTTC.

This clonotype was counted only a few times. The rearrangement links TRBV9 to TRBJ2-7, with D perhaps given as TRBD1 or TRBD2 (5 bases each). Germline assignment: CDR1 SGDLS and CDR2 YYNGEE. Between the trimmed V and J ends, which lost 4 bases and 2 bases, there was a span of 13 bases. The CDR3 totals 14 residues. CDR3 sequence: CASSRGAGPYEQYF. The CDR3 DNA reads as TGTGCCAGCAGCAGAGGGGCGGGCCCCTACGAGCAGTACTTC. The variable domain in full, completed from reference TRBV9 and TRBJ2-7, reads DSGVTQTPKHLITATGQRVTLRCSPRSGDLSVYWYQQSLDQGLQFLIQYYNGEERAKGNILERFSAQQFPDLHSELNLSSLELGDSALYFCASSRGAGPYEQYFGPGTRLTVT.

CDR3 amino acids: CASSLGGLGQTEAFF. CDR3 in DNA: TGTGCCAGCAGCTTAGGGGGGTTGGGGCAGACTGAAGCTTTCTTT. This rearrangement joins TRBV7-3 to TRBJ1-1; possible D gene TRBD1, 5 bases. Germline-derived CDR1 and CDR2 are SGHTA and FQGTGA. The CDR3 totals 15 residues. The germline V and J ends were trimmed by 2 bases and 5 bases, with 15 bases remaining between them.

In its sample, this clonotype was seen a few times. This rearrangement joins TRBV4-1 to TRBJ2-1; 7 positions match TRBD2. Germline CDR1 reads MGHRA; CDR2 reads YSYEKL. Trimming at V came to 4 bases and at J to 1 base, leaving 4 bases not matched to a gene. The CDR3 runs 15 residues. The CDR3 here is CASSRYGGSYNEQFF. The CDR3 nucleotides read TGCGCCAGCAGCCGGTACGGGGGGTCCTACAATGAGCAGTTCTTC.

This clonotype was seen more than once but under ten times. The chain is built from TRBV6-1 and TRBJ2-3, with D possibly being TRBD1 (5 bases). CDR1 and CDR2 from the germline V gene are MNHNS and SASEGT. The CDR3 consists of 14 residues. V lost 3 bases to trimming and J lost 3 bases, with 10 bases between them. The DNA for the CDR3 is TGTGCCAGCAGTGATAGGGGTTGGACAGATACGCAGTATTTT. Translating it yields CASSDRGWTDTQYF.